This T cell receptor (beta chain) was sequenced for a study of blood T cell repertoires in COVID-19. Original processing methods: Nucleated cell counts were estimated from reference gene primer amplification. The table came from immunoSEQ multiplex PCR; TCRdb's copy has only in-frame clones and leaves some out. D and trimming come from the DNA, and the V and J calls and clone size come from that table. The data hold about 220,000 clones, with roughly 86% observed a single time. The receptor was derived from a woman aged 25-40 years with acute COVID-19. Sample: PBMCs or T cells enriched from blood (not recorded which).

CDR3 sequence: CASSSTGDEQFF. The CDR3 nucleotides are TGTGCCAGCAGCTCGACAGGGGATGAGCAGTTCTTC. This sequence joins TRBV11-2 and TRBJ2-1; TRBD1 matches at 8 bases. CDR1 is SGHAT and CDR2 is FQNNGV in the germline V gene. The V gene end was trimmed by 4 bases and the J gene end by 8 bases; junction bases not matched to a gene: 1. The CDR3 is made up of 12 amino acids.